This TCR beta chain was recovered during a study of T cells in Graves' hyperthyroidism and ophthalmopathy. The germline CDR1 and CDR2 sequences are MNHEY and SVGEGT. V was shortened by 2 bases and J by 5 bases, with 10 bases between the two germline ends. The CDR3 is 13 amino acids. RNA transcripts were the template for amplifying TCR beta CDR3 regions. The primer set for the first-round RT-PCR of the TCR CDR3 was HTBI. One entry per CDR3 protein, called by TCRdb with MiXCR from the multiplex PCR reads. The data contain 300,000 or so distinct CDR3 sequences, 15% to 20% of them singletons. What was sequenced was blood. The TCR was taken from a woman between 55 and 75 years old with Graves' ophthalmopathy. V and J are TRBV6-2 or TRBV6-3 and TRBJ2-7, with a weak D call TRBD2 (6 bases). In nucleotides, the CDR3 is TGTGCCAGCAGTTACCTGGGGAGGAACGAGCAGTACTTC. Protein sequence: CASSYLGRNEQYF.